This TCR beta chain was found in a study of blood T cell repertoires in COVID-19. Across the study: From the United States, Italy and Spain came samples of acute and convalescent COVID-19. PBMCs, B-cell-depleted T cells, or T cells provided the cDNA or gDNA that made up the material.

Authors' processing steps: Scientists estimated how many nucleated cells there were by amplifying reference gene primers. This table comes from immunoSEQ multiplex PCR, and its TCRdb copy is limited to in-frame clones, with some not included. V and J calls and clone size are given by that table; D and trimming were obtained from the DNA. The profile covers a few hundred thousand clones, with about 88% appearing a single time and about 1.8% taken by the ten largest. Germline V gives CDR1 GTSNPN, CDR2 SVGIG (reference sequence). The V end lost 3 bases, the J end lost 5 bases, and 11 bases lay between the germline ends. This CDR3 region has 12 residues.

The chain couples TRBV30 to TRBJ2-7; D perhaps matches TRBD2 (6 bases). Sample: peripheral blood. The receptor's source is a man between 65 and 85 years old with acute or convalescent COVID-19. Written as DNA, the CDR3 is TGTGCCTGGAGCGCGGGACCCAACGAGCAGTACTTC. As protein: CAWSAGPNEQYF. Together with reference TRBV30 and TRBJ2-7, the CDR3 gives the full variable domain: SQTIHQWPATLVQPVGSPLSLECTVEGTSNPNLYWYRQAAGRGLQLLFYSVGIGQISSEVPQNLSASRPQDRQFILSSKKLLLSDSGFYLCAWSAGPNEQYFGPGTRLTVT.